The 20 T cell receptor beta chains listed next were all sequenced from one sample in a study of cytomegalovirus exposure and HLA in healthy donors. Use of 60 Vbeta and 13 Jbeta primers characterized the PCR. Using immunoSEQ multiplex PCR, the repertoire was profiled, and TCRdb retains in-frame clones only, with some absent. Altogether about 130,000 clones are present, less than 85% being singletons, with the ten largest covering 1%. The source material was PBMCs. The receptors were sampled from a man between 35 and 55 years old in good health and CMV-seronegative.

The chain is built from TRBV18 and TRBJ2-7; TRBD2 agrees at 11 bases. Germline V gene sequence: CDR1 KGHSH, CDR2 LQKENI. There are 15 residues in the CDR3. V shed 4 bases and J 0 bases; nucleotides not matched to a gene: 2. The CDR3 DNA sequence: TGTGCCAGCTCACGACTAGCGGGGACCTCCTACGAGCAGTACTTC. Residues: CASSRLAGTSYEQYF. The full variable domain, its missing parts supplied by reference TRBV18 and TRBJ2-7, is NAGVMQNPRHLVRRRGQEARLRCSPMKGHSHVYWYRQLPEEGLKFMVYLQKENIIDESGMPKERFSAEFPKEGPSILRIQQVVRGDSAAYFCASSRLAGTSYEQYFGPGTRLTVT.

This chain uses TRBV6-6 with TRBJ1-2; 8 bases fit TRBD1. Trimming removed 8 bases from V and 8 bases from J; junction bases left unmatched: 7. The CDR3 sequence is 12 residues long. Germline assignment: CDR1 MNHNY and CDR2 SVGAGI (reference sequence). In DNA form, the CDR3 reads TGTGCCAGCGGACAGGGAAAAGAGGGCTACACCTTC. As protein: CASGQGKEGYTF.

This clone was picked up one time. The chain combines TRBV9 with TRBJ2-3; D perhaps matches TRBD2 (5 bases). CDR1 and CDR2 from the germline V gene are SGDLS and YYNGEE. V lost 0 bases to trimming and J lost 1 base, with 6 bases between them. The CDR3 has 14 residues. The CDR3, as DNA: TGTGCCAGCAGCGTAGAGAGGGGCACAGATACGCAGTATTTT. Translated: CASSVERGTDTQYF.

V is TRBV10-3 and J is TRBJ2-7, with 10 nucleotides matching TRBD2. Trimming cost V 2 bases and J 7 bases; bases outside gene matches: 8. The CDR3 is 15 residues long. Germline CDR1 ENHRY, CDR2 SYGVKD. CDR3 amino acids: CAISETSGLALEQYF. In DNA form, the CDR3 reads TGTGCCATCAGTGAGACATCGGGACTAGCGTTGGAGCAGTACTTC.

This chain joins TRBV11-2 and TRBJ2-7; tentatively, D is TRBD2 (7 bases). From germline, CDR1 is SGHAT and CDR2 FQNNGV. Trimming removed 5 bases at V and 5 bases at J, with 19 bases between. CDR3 size: 15 residues. CDR3 region: CASSPVGGGGHEQYF. CDR3 coding DNA: TGTGCCAGCAGCCCGGTTGGGGGGGGCGGCCACGAGCAGTACTTC. Full variable domain (remainder filled in from reference TRBV11-2 and TRBJ2-7): EAGVAQSPRYKIIEKRQSVAFWCNPISGHATLYWYQQILGQGPKLLIQFQNNGVVDDSQLPKDRFSAERLKGVDSTLKIQPAKLEDSAVYLCASSPVGGGGHEQYFGPGTRLTVT.

The J gene is TRBJ2-4, the V gene TRBV6-1; 9 nucleotides agree with TRBD2. The germline V gene has CDR1 MNHNS and CDR2 SASEGT. Trimming at V came to 3 bases and at J to 7 bases, leaving 16 bases not matched to a gene. This CDR3 spans 18 amino acids. The CDR3 is CASSDALAGRGKGNIQYF. The CDR3 nucleotides read TGTGCCAGCAGTGACGCTCTAGCGGGACGGGGGAAAGGGAACATTCAGTACTTC.

The chain is built from TRBV28 and TRBJ2-5; 9 nucleotides match TRBD2. CDR1 is MDHEN and CDR2 is SYDVKM in the germline V gene. The trim removed 9 bases at V and 1 base at J, leaving 15 bases unmatched. The CDR3 contains 17 residues. The CDR3 DNA follows: TGTGCCAGAACCCCGCGGGAGGGCCAGTTAAGCCAAGAGACCCAGTACTTC. Translating gives CARTPREGQLSQETQYF.

The chain couples TRBV5-3 to TRBJ2-1; 12 bases align to TRBD2. TRBV5-3 is an open reading frame, and its role is uncertain. The length of the CDR3 is 17 residues. The ends lost 3 bases at V and 4 bases at J; junction bases unmatched: 8. In DNA form, the CDR3 reads TGTGCCAGAAGCTCTAGCGGGAGGGGCCCAACTTACAATGAGCAGTTCTTC. It translates to CARSSSGRGPTYNEQFF.

The chain joins TRBV6-5 to TRBJ1-1, with D perhaps TRBD1 (5 bases). Germline V gene sequence: CDR1 MNHEY, CDR2 SVGAGI. The CDR3 spans 15 residues. Trimming pared 7 bases from V and 1 base from J, leaving 16 bases between. CDR3 region: CASTAGLVWNTEAFF. For the CDR3, the DNA is TGTGCCAGCACAGCGGGGCTAGTATGGAACACTGAAGCTTTCTTT.

This clone was recorded only once. The J gene is TRBJ1-5, the V gene TRBV28; TRBD1 matches at 7 bases. Trimming at V came to 6 bases and at J to 4 bases, leaving 15 bases not matched to a gene. Germline V gene sequence: CDR1 MDHEN, CDR2 SYDVKM. The CDR3 is made up of 17 amino acids. The CDR3 sequence is CASSRAFGQVRNQPQHF. CDR3 coding DNA: TGTGCCAGCAGCCGAGCGTTCGGACAGGTGCGGAATCAGCCCCAGCATTTT. The full variable domain, rest sourced from reference TRBV28 and TRBJ1-5, is DVKVTQSSRYLVKRTGEKVFLECVQDMDHENMFWYRQDPGLGLRLIYFSYDVKMKEKGDIPEGYSVSREKKERFSLILESASTNQTSMYLCASSRAFGQVRNQPQHFGDGTRLSIL.

The rearrangement links TRBV6-1 to TRBJ1-3; 7 bases are a match to TRBD1. CDR3 length: 14 amino acids. Germline trimming cut 4 bases from V and 4 bases from J; bases unmatched to any gene: 4. Germline V gene sequence: CDR1 MNHNS, CDR2 SASEGT. The CDR3 sequence is CASSGGTAGNTIYF. The CDR3 DNA is TGTGCCAGCAGTGGGGGGACAGCAGGAAACACCATATATTTT.

The chain employs TRBV7-8 and TRBJ1-2; D possibly corresponds to TRBD1 (5 bases). The CDR3 extends over 14 amino acids. The germline V gene has CDR1 SGHVS and CDR2 FQNEAQ. V lost 5 bases, J lost 7 bases, and 17 bases lay in between. The CDR3 DNA reads TGTGCCAGCAGCGTAACGACAGCCCCCTTTGGCTACACCTTC. It is translated as CASSVTTAPFGYTF.

The chain couples TRBV5-1 to TRBJ2-5, with 7 bases aligning to TRBD2. CDR3 length equals 15 residues. CDR1 is SGHRS and CDR2 is YFSETQ in the germline V gene. V lost 5 bases to trimming and J lost 4 bases; unmatched junction nucleotides: 11. The CDR3 region is CASRTTTRERETQYF. In DNA form, the CDR3 reads TGCGCCAGCAGGACTACTACGCGGGAGCGAGAGACCCAGTACTTC.

This chain uses TRBV5-1 with TRBJ2-3; 12 bases fit TRBD2. Germline CDR1 is SGHRS and CDR2 is YFSETQ. CDR3 length: 16 amino acids. Unmatched junction bases numbered 5, after V lost 1 base and J lost 5 bases. The CDR3 is CASSLPTSGSVDTQYF. The CDR3 nucleotides read TGCGCCAGCAGCTTGCCGACTAGCGGGAGCGTAGATACGCAGTATTTT.

The sample holds one count of this clone. The chain carries TRBV6-6 and TRBJ2-3; D uncertain. Germline V CDR1 and CDR2: MNHNY, SVGAGI (reference sequence). The CDR3 is made up of 12 amino acids. V was pared by 5 bases and J by 1 base, with 4 bases between. The CDR3 here is CASSPGTDTQYF. The CDR3 DNA sequence: TGTGCCAGCAGTCCCGGCACAGATACGCAGTATTTT.

The rearrangement joins TRBV5-1 to TRBJ2-1, with D hard to call. The CDR3 contains 15 residues. CDR1 and CDR2 from the germline V gene are SGHRS and YFSETQ. V was clipped by 4 bases and J by 0 bases, with 11 bases between them. The CDR3 DNA is TGCGCCAGCAGCAGAGATCCGAGCTCCTACAATGAGCAGTTCTTC. Its protein is CASSRDPSSYNEQFF.

The chain recombines TRBV5-1 with TRBJ2-2; 8 bases align to TRBD1. The trim removed 0 bases at V and 2 bases at J, leaving 3 bases unmatched. This CDR3 region has 16 residues. Germline V gene lookup returns CDR1 SGHRS and CDR2 YFSETQ. The CDR3 nucleotides are TGCGCCAGCAGCTTGGAGACAGGGGCAAACACCGGGGAGCTGTTTTTT. Protein: CASSLETGANTGELFF.

CDR3 DNA: TGTGCCAGTAGTGGGACAGGGAAAGAGACCCAGTACTTC. Translating gives CASSGTGKETQYF. The chain carries TRBV19 and TRBJ2-5, with 9 bases lining up with TRBD1. Germline CDR1 reads LNHDA; CDR2 reads SQIVND (reference sequence). V lost 5 bases to trimming and J lost 3 bases; unmatched junction nucleotides: 1. CDR3 size: 13 residues.

The V call is TRBV7-9, the J call TRBJ2-3; possibly TRBD1 for D (5 bases). With 0 bases removed from V and 5 bases from J, the gap between germline ends came to 15 bases. Germline CDR1 SEHNR, CDR2 FQNEAQ (reference sequence). The CDR3 is made up of 16 amino acids. The CDR3 protein is CASSLARAGRQDTQYF. The CDR3 DNA reads TGTGCCAGCAGCTTAGCTAGGGCAGGGCGGCAAGATACGCAGTATTTT.

The V gene is TRBV2, the J gene TRBJ2-7; perhaps TRBD2 as D (6 bases). Trimming took 3 bases from V and 6 from J, leaving 15 bases between them. The CDR3 is 14 amino acids. The germline V gene encodes CDR1 SNHLY and CDR2 FYNNEI. The CDR3 bases are TGTGCCAGCAGTGACCGCGTCGGAGGGCTCGAGCAGTACTTC. It specifies CASSDRVGGLEQYF. Together with reference TRBV2 and TRBJ2-7, the CDR3 gives the full variable domain: EPEVTQTPSHQVTQMGQEVILRCVPISNHLYFYWYRQILGQKVEFLVSFYNNEISEKSEIFDDQFSVERPDGSNFTLKIRSTKLEDSAMYFCASSDRVGGLEQYFGPGTRLTVT.